The 14 T cell receptor beta chains below were found in one sample sequenced in a study of post-analysis software for immune sequencing data. Regarding the study as a whole: Higher frequency in patients than in controls was seen for five TRBV segments, with TRBV5-6, TRBV5-1 and TRBV20-1 among them.

Prepared TCR beta cDNA libraries contained unique molecular identifiers. One entry per CDR3 protein, called by TCRdb with MiXCR from the PCR reads. The data hold almost 700,000 distinct CDR3 sequences, with approximately 60% observed a single time. These receptors have no identified antigens. Sequenced input: blood. These receptors came from a girl aged 2 to 10 with multiple sclerosis.

V gene TRBV4-1 combines with J gene TRBJ2-7, with no clear D. Between the trimmed V and J ends, which lost 0 bases and 3 bases, there was a span of 12 bases. This CDR3 comprises 15 residues. CDR1 is MGHRA and CDR2 is YSYEKL in the germline V gene. The CDR3 DNA follows: TGCGCCAGCAGCCAAGATTTGGATCCTTTCTACGAGCAGTACTTC. Its translation is CASSQDLDPFYEQYF.

The rearrangement links TRBV7-9 to TRBJ2-3, with D hard to call. The V and J ends lost 5 bases and 5 bases respectively, with 14 bases between them. Germline V CDR1 and CDR2: SEHNR, FQNEAQ (reference sequence). The CDR3 is made up of 14 amino acids. In DNA, the CDR3 is TGTGCCAGCAGCCCAGGATCGTGGGGAGATACGCAGTATTTT. Translated: CASSPGSWGDTQYF.

The chain joins TRBV7-2 to TRBJ1-2; 7 nucleotides match TRBD1. The CDR3 runs 16 residues. CDR1 is SGHTA and CDR2 is FQGNSA in the germline V gene. J gave up 3 bases and V 1 base, and 8 bases lay outside the gene matches. CDR3 in DNA: TGTGCCAGCAGCTTAGTTGGACAGGCCGGGTACTATGGCTACACCTTC. Amino acid sequence: CASSLVGQAGYYGYTF. The variable domain in full, completed from reference TRBV7-2 and TRBJ1-2, reads GAGVSQSPSNKVTEKGKDVELRCDPISGHTALYWYRQSLGQGLEFLIYFQGNSAPDKSGLPSDRFSAERTGGSVSTLTIQRTQQEDSAVYLCASSLVGQAGYYGYTFGSGTRLTVV.

Here the CDR3 DNA reads TGTGCCAGTAGTATAGCCCGCGGGAATGAGCAGTTCTTC. Protein product: CASSIARGNEQFF. The V gene is TRBV19, the J gene TRBJ2-1, with D perhaps TRBD2 (5 bases). The CDR3 is 13 amino acids. V was shortened by 1 base and J by 7 bases, with 8 bases between the two germline ends. The germline V gene has CDR1 LNHDA and CDR2 SQIVND (reference sequence).

The V and J genes are TRBV5-1 and TRBJ2-1; 9 bases line up with TRBD2. The CDR3 spans 15 residues. The germline V gene encodes CDR1 SGHRS and CDR2 YFSETQ. The trim removed 4 bases at V and 2 bases at J, leaving 4 bases unmatched. CDR3 DNA: TGCGCCAGCAGCGTGACTAGCGGAACCTACAATGAGCAGTTCTTC. It yields the protein CASSVTSGTYNEQFF.

In this sample, this clonotype turned up a few times. The genes are TRBV6-5 and TRBJ1-5; possible D gene TRBD1, 6 bases. Trimming left V 6 bases short and J 7 bases short, with 19 bases between. The CDR3 has 15 amino acids. Germline V CDR1 and CDR2: MNHEY, SVGAGI. This CDR3 reads CASSPGTHQEQPQHF. The CDR3 DNA reads TGTGCCAGCAGCCCCGGGACACATCAGGAACAGCCCCAGCATTTT.

The V and J genes are TRBV7-9 and TRBJ2-5; no firm D call. Germline V gene data show CDR1 as SEHNR and CDR2 as FQNEAQ (reference sequence). The V end was cut by 0 bases, the J end by 3 bases, with 8 bases between. This CDR3 region has 14 residues. The CDR3 region has the DNA TGTGCCAGCAGCTTAGCTTCTTCTAAAGAGACCCAGTACTTC. Amino acid sequence: CASSLASSKETQYF.

The chain has TRBV6-1 and TRBJ2-5; no firm D call. CDR3 length equals 13 residues. The germline V gene has CDR1 MNHNS and CDR2 SASEGT. V lost 3 bases to trimming and J lost 7 bases, with 12 bases between them. The CDR3 spells CASSDQRSGTQYF. CDR3 nucleotides: TGTGCCAGCAGTGATCAGAGGTCAGGGACCCAGTACTTC.

The CDR3 DNA sequence: TGTGCCAGCTCACCATTGGACAGCTTAGTTAGGGACTATGGCTACACCTTC. This gives the protein CASSPLDSLVRDYGYTF. V gene TRBV18 combines with J gene TRBJ1-2, with a possible D match to TRBD1 (6 bases). With 2 bases removed from V and 3 bases from J, the gap between germline ends came to 19 bases. There are 17 residues in the CDR3. From germline, CDR1 is KGHSH and CDR2 LQKENI.

With regard to this clonotype: One junction end does not reproduce the germline sequence, and a read error may be involved. The genes are TRBV7-9 and TRBJ2-1; TRBD2 matches at 7 bases. Looked up from germline, CDR1 is SEHNR and CDR2 is FQNEAQ (reference sequence). CDR3 length: 14 amino acids. The CDR3 bases are TGTGCCAGCGGCTTTATGCGGGAGATGGGTGAGCAGTTCTTC. As protein: CASGFMREMGEQFF.

In its sample, this clonotype was seen a few times. This chain connects TRBV11-1 to TRBJ2-4; D possibly corresponds to TRBD2 (7 bases). CDR3 length equals 16 residues. Trimming cost V 5 bases and J 0 bases, with 14 bases left between them. The germline CDR1 and CDR2 sequences are SGHAT and FQDESV (reference sequence). This CDR3 reads CASSPSGTLAKNIQYF. CDR3 sequence (DNA): TGTGCCAGCAGCCCGAGCGGGACACTAGCCAAAAACATTCAGTACTTC.

V usage is TRBV7-9 and J usage is TRBJ2-1, with a tentative D call TRBD2 (6 bases). CDR1 is SEHNR, CDR2 FQNEAQ, per germline (reference sequence). V lost 5 bases, J lost 0 bases, and 20 bases lay in between. The CDR3 consists of 18 residues. The DNA of the CDR3 is TGTGCCAGCAGCACGCCTCCCAGACTAGTTAGCTCCTACAATGAGCAGTTCTTC. Protein product: CASSTPPRLVSSYNEQFF.

This clonotype was observed a few times. The chain recombines TRBV12-3 or TRBV12-4 with TRBJ2-1, with 11 bases aligning to TRBD2. CDR3 length: 16 amino acids. With V trimmed by 6 bases and J by 8 bases, 12 bases remained unmatched. CDR3 bases: TGTGCCAGCAGCCCTACTACTAGCGGGAGAGGACATGAGCAGTTCTTC. This encodes CASSPTTSGRGHEQFF.

The chain recombines TRBV5-1 with TRBJ2-1, with TRBD2 matching 11 bases. CDR1 and CDR2 from the germline V gene are SGHRS and YFSETQ. The CDR3 has 16 amino acids. With 6 bases clipped from V and 9 bases from J, the junction kept 14 bases outside the gene matches. The CDR3 DNA sequence: TGCGCCAGCAAGCTTAAAACTAGCGGGAGTTCGGGTGAGCAGTTCTTC. Translation: CASKLKTSGSSGEQFF.